What follows are 29 T cell receptor beta chains derived from one specimen sequenced in a study of post-analysis software for immune sequencing data. Their antigens are not known. Study outcomes and limitations: Patients used five TRBV segments, including TRBV5-6, TRBV5-1 and TRBV20-1, more often than controls.

Unique molecular identifiers had been added to the TCR beta cDNA libraries. TCRdb recomputed calls from the PCR reads with MiXCR, one row per CDR3 protein. The sample records some 700,000 distinct CDR3 sequences, more than 50% being singletons. What was sequenced was blood. These receptors all stem from a girl aged 2 to 10 with multiple sclerosis.

J is TRBJ2-1 and V is TRBV12-3 or TRBV12-4; D is undetermined. The ends were cut back, 6 bases at V and 2 bases at J, with 11 bases in the middle. The CDR3 sequence is 14 residues long. The CDR3 coding sequence is TGTGCCAGCAGCGCCCCAGCGCCCTACAATGAGCAGTTCTTC. Its translation is CASSAPAPYNEQFF.

V and J are TRBV5-5 and TRBJ2-3, with TRBD2 matching 9 bases. The CDR3 consists of 18 residues. The ends lost 2 bases at V and 2 bases at J; junction bases unmatched: 12. Germline V gives CDR1 SGHKS, CDR2 YYEKEE (reference sequence). DNA for the CDR3: TGTGCCAGCAGCTTTTCGGCCTTCAGCGGGGGGATCACAGATACGCAGTATTTT. Its translation is CASSFSAFSGGITDTQYF.

This chain joins TRBV27 and TRBJ1-1; D ambiguous. Per the germline V gene, CDR1 is MNHEY and CDR2 is SMNVEV (reference sequence). This CDR3 has 13 amino acids. V lost 4 bases to trimming and J lost 4 bases, with 10 bases between them. In nucleotides, the CDR3 is TGTGCCAGCAGTTCCCTAAGGACCACTGAAGCTTTCTTT. It codes for CASSSLRTTEAFF.

This clonotype was observed a few times. This chain links TRBV6-5 with TRBJ2-1; no reliable D call. Trimming cost V 2 bases and J 9 bases, with 8 bases left between them. Germline values: CDR1 MNHEY, CDR2 SVGAGI. The length of the CDR3 is 12 residues. The CDR3 DNA reads as TGTGCCAGCAGTTACACCCGCGGTGAGCAGTTCTTC. It encodes CASSYTRGEQFF.

This clonotype was counted a few times. V gene TRBV7-2 combines with J gene TRBJ2-5; D tentatively reads TRBD1 or TRBD2 (6 bases each). Germline loops: CDR1 SGHTA, CDR2 FQGNSA. This CDR3 is 14 amino acids long. The V gene lost 3 bases and the J gene lost 5 bases, with 13 bases spanning the gap. CDR3 loop: CASSFNGGEETQYF. The CDR3 nucleotides read TGTGCCAGCAGCTTTAACGGGGGCGAGGAGACCCAGTACTTC. Variable domain in full (rest from reference TRBV7-2 and TRBJ2-5): GAGVSQSPSNKVTEKGKDVELRCDPISGHTALYWYRQSLGQGLEFLIYFQGNSAPDKSGLPSDRFSAERTGGSVSTLTIQRTQQEDSAVYLCASSFNGGEETQYFGPGTRLLVL.

The chain has TRBV5-6 and TRBJ2-5; D unresolved. Germline V lookup: CDR1 SGHDT, CDR2 YYEEEE. This CDR3 contains 14 residues. Trimming left V 1 base short and J 3 bases short, with 10 bases between. The CDR3 region has the DNA TGTGCCAGCAGCTTGTTCCTGGGGAAAGAGACCCAGTACTTC. Amino acids: CASSLFLGKETQYF.

The genes are TRBV10-3 and TRBJ2-3, with 8 bases aligning to TRBD2. CDR3 length equals 14 residues. Trimming at V came to 10 bases and at J to 1 base, leaving 7 bases not matched to a gene. CDR1 and CDR2 (germline): ENHRY, SYGVKD. The CDR3 DNA reads as TGTGCCACCGGCGGAGCGGGGGGCACAGATACGCAGTATTTT. Protein sequence: CATGGAGGTDTQYF.

The chain recombines TRBV6-1 with TRBJ1-1, with unresolved D. In germline, CDR1 is MNHNS, CDR2 SASEGT. V was clipped by 2 bases and J by 11 bases, with 15 bases between them. This CDR3 has 13 amino acids. In DNA, the CDR3 is TGTGCCAGCAGTGAATTGGTCATCATGGGTGCTTTCTTT. This translates into CASSELVIMGAFF.

This chain connects TRBV7-9 to TRBJ2-3; 9 bases are shared with TRBD1. Germline lookup yields CDR1 SEHNR and CDR2 FQNEAQ (reference sequence). The V and J ends lost 2 bases and 3 bases, in that order; junction bases with no gene match: 9. The CDR3 sequence is 17 residues long. CDR3 in amino acids: CASSLKAGTGWTDTQYF. DNA for the CDR3: TGTGCCAGCAGCTTAAAAGCTGGGACAGGGTGGACAGATACGCAGTATTTT.

The chain employs TRBV7-8 and TRBJ1-2; TRBD1 matches 7 bases. J was trimmed by 5 bases and V by 2 bases; bases with no gene match: 11. CDR3 length equals 16 residues. From germline, CDR1 is SGHVS and CDR2 FQNEAQ. CDR3 DNA: TGTGCCAGCAGCTTATTCAGGGGGGACACGACATATGGCTACACCTTC. Translating gives CASSLFRGDTTYGYTF.

The chain is built from TRBV18 and TRBJ2-7; 7 bases match TRBD1. The length of the CDR3 is 14 residues. The germline V gene encodes CDR1 KGHSH and CDR2 LQKENI. J lost 2 bases, V lost 4 bases, and 5 bases had no gene match. CDR3 region: CASSRTGETYEQYF. CDR3 coding DNA: TGTGCCAGCTCACGGACAGGAGAAACCTACGAGCAGTACTTC.

This clonotype appeared a few times. This chain links TRBV20-1 with TRBJ2-5; 8 bases line up with TRBD1. The closer fit of TRBJ2-7 to the DNA end suggests the J call may be wrong. From germline, CDR1 is DFQATT and CDR2 SNEGSKA (reference sequence). The CDR3 sequence is 15 residues long. The CDR3, as DNA: TGCAGTGCTAGAGATTTTTTAGGACAGGGAAGCGAGCAGTACTTC. Amino acids: CSARDFLGQGSEQYF.

The chain links TRBV27 to TRBJ2-1; TRBD2 might be the D (6 bases). Germline CDR1 reads MNHEY; CDR2 reads SMNVEV (reference sequence). V shed 6 bases and J shed 7 bases, with 16 bases lying between them. This CDR3 contains 14 residues. As DNA, the CDR3 is TGTGCCAGCAGCCTTAGCGGACCCACGAATGAGCAGTTCTTC. It yields the protein CASSLSGPTNEQFF.

This clonotype occurred a few times. The chain has TRBV10-3 and TRBJ1-4; D might be TRBD1 (5 bases). The CDR3 has 18 residues. Trimming pared 2 bases from V and 1 base from J, leaving 17 bases between. Germline V gene data show CDR1 as ENHRY and CDR2 as SYGVKD. Written as DNA, the CDR3 is TGTGCCATCAGTGAGATAAGACAGATTAATCGAACTAATGAAAAACTGTTTTTT. Amino acids: CAISEIRQINRTNEKLFF.

Comments on this clonotype: The junction departs from the called germline gene at one end, perhaps through a read error. The CDR3 DNA follows: TGTGCCAGCAGCGGAACTGGGTGCAATGGGCAGTTCTTC. Translating it yields CASSGTGCNGQFF. The genes are TRBV5-4 and TRBJ2-1, with D hard to call. Germline V CDR1 and CDR2: SGHNT, YYREEE (reference sequence). The CDR3 has 13 amino acids.

The chain carries TRBV18 and TRBJ2-1, with D possibly being TRBD1 or TRBD2 (5 bases each). Germline V gene lookup returns CDR1 KGHSH and CDR2 LQKENI. V was cut by 4 bases and J by 4 bases, with 14 bases left in between. The CDR3 is made up of 15 amino acids. The chain's CDR3 is CASSQSGTEYNEQFF. CDR3 coding DNA: TGTGCCAGCTCACAATCCGGGACGGAGTACAATGAGCAGTTCTTC.

This chain connects TRBV12-3 or TRBV12-4 to TRBJ1-2; 7 bases match TRBD1. The CDR3 totals 14 residues. V trimming: 0 bases; J trimming: 9 bases; junction bases outside the gene matches: 7. CDR3 sequence reads: CASSLAGQLPSYTF. The CDR3 DNA reads as TGTGCCAGCAGTTTAGCGGGACAGCTTCCCAGCTACACCTTC.

The CDR3 reads CASSDGTANNYGYTF. The CDR3 DNA is TGTGCCAGCAGTGATGGGACAGCCAATAACTATGGCTACACCTTC. The chain employs TRBV6-1 and TRBJ1-2; TRBD1 agrees at 7 bases. In germline, CDR1 is MNHNS, CDR2 SASEGT. This CDR3 has 15 residues. Trimming removed 3 bases from V and 1 base from J; junction bases left unmatched: 5.

The chain is built from TRBV5-1 and TRBJ2-4, with D uncertain. TRBJ2-7 explains the end of the DNA better; the J call may be wrong. This CDR3 contains 15 residues. The germline gives CDR1 SGHRS, CDR2 YFSETQ. The CDR3 loop is CASSLGALATYEQYF. CDR3 DNA: TGCGCCAGCAGCTTGGGGGCGCTTGCAACCTACGAGCAGTACTTC.

This clonotype was observed a few times. The chain employs TRBV29-1 and TRBJ1-1; D perhaps matches TRBD1 (5 bases). Germline V gene sequence: CDR1 SQVTM, CDR2 ANQGSEA. This CDR3 is built from 12 residues. V shed 4 bases and J shed 4 bases, with 10 bases lying between them. As DNA, the CDR3 is TGCAGCGTTGCGCACGGGGCCACTGAAGCTTTCTTT. This encodes CSVAHGATEAFF. The full variable domain, with the rest looked up from reference TRBV29-1 and TRBJ1-1, is SAVISQKPSRDICQRGTSLTIQCQVDSQVTMMFWYRQQPGQSLTLIATANQGSEATYESGFVIDKFPISRPNLTFSTLTVSNMSPEDSSIYLCSVAHGATEAFFGQGTRLTVV.

The chain joins TRBV12-3 or TRBV12-4 to TRBJ1-1, with D perhaps matching TRBD1 (5 bases). The CDR3 contains 14 residues. The V end was cut by 5 bases, the J end by 2 bases, with 12 bases between. The CDR3 coding sequence is TGTGCCAGCAGTCCCCTTACAGGTAACACTGAAGCTTTCTTT. Translation: CASSPLTGNTEAFF.

The chain combines TRBV20-1 with TRBJ2-7; D gene uncertain. V was cut by 2 bases and J by 3 bases, with 11 bases left in between. Per germline, CDR1 DFQATT and CDR2 SNEGSKA (reference sequence). This CDR3 has 13 amino acids. CDR3 DNA sequence: TGCAGTGCTAGAAGGGCCTCGGTCTACGAGCAGTACTTC. Protein sequence: CSARRASVYEQYF.

Only a few counts were recorded for this clonotype. A read error may explain this, as a much larger clone is one base away. CDR3 residues: CASRPDSYGYTF. DNA of the CDR3: TGTGCCAGCAGGCCGGACAGCTATGGCTACACCTTC. The chain has TRBV12-3 or TRBV12-4 and TRBJ1-2; perhaps TRBD1 as D (6 bases). This CDR3 comprises 12 residues. Trimming cost V 6 bases and J 4 bases, with 9 bases left between them.

The chain links TRBV7-9 to TRBJ2-5; D is possibly TRBD1 or TRBD2 (5 bases each). Gene TRBJ2-7 matches the end of the DNA better, so the J call may be wrong. The CDR3 runs 15 residues. The germline V gene has CDR1 SEHNR and CDR2 FQNEAQ (reference sequence). Here the CDR3 reads CASSHPGRGSREQYF. The CDR3 region has the DNA TGTGCCAGCAGTCATCCGGGACGGGGCTCGCGCGAGCAGTACTTC.

This clonotype has a handful of counts. The chain employs TRBV11-2 and TRBJ2-6, with D hard to call. The V end lost 0 bases, the J end lost 0 bases, and 3 bases lay between the germline ends. Germline V gene lookup returns CDR1 SGHAT and CDR2 FQNNGV. The CDR3 runs 15 residues. The CDR3 spells CASSLESSGANVLTF. CDR3 bases: TGTGCCAGCAGCTTAGAATCCTCTGGGGCCAACGTCCTGACTTTC. Filled out from reference TRBV11-2 and TRBJ2-6, the complete variable domain reads EAGVAQSPRYKIIEKRQSVAFWCNPISGHATLYWYQQILGQGPKLLIQFQNNGVVDDSQLPKDRFSAERLKGVDSTLKIQPAKLEDSAVYLCASSLESSGANVLTFGAGSRLTVL.

The V call is TRBV9, the J call TRBJ2-3; D is unresolved. This CDR3 contains 15 residues. V was shortened by 1 base and J by 3 bases, with 12 bases between the two germline ends. Germline lookup yields CDR1 SGDLS and CDR2 YYNGEE. The DNA of the CDR3 is TGTGCCAGCAGCGTATCCCTCCTCGAAACAGATACGCAGTATTTT. This translates into CASSVSLLETDTQYF.

The rearrangement uses TRBV24-1 and TRBJ2-6, with 7 bases aligning to TRBD1. V trimming: 3 bases; J trimming: 2 bases; junction bases outside the gene matches: 3. CDR3 length: 16 amino acids. Looked up from germline, CDR1 is KGHDR and CDR2 is SFDVKD. In DNA, the CDR3 is TGTGCCACCAGTGATCGAAGGGGGCCTGGGGCCAACGTCCTGACTTTC. It yields the protein CATSDRRGPGANVLTF.

This chain links TRBV9 with TRBJ2-5; 9 bases agree with TRBD2. This CDR3 spans 15 amino acids. Germline V gene lookup returns CDR1 SGDLS and CDR2 YYNGEE. V was pared by 4 bases and J by 4 bases, with 8 bases of the junction left unmatched. CDR3 in amino acids: CASSLPRAGGETQYF. Here the CDR3 DNA reads TGTGCCAGCAGCCTCCCTCGAGCGGGAGGAGAGACCCAGTACTTC.

This chain joins TRBV5-1 and TRBJ2-3; 10 bases are shared with TRBD2. V lost 1 base, J lost 0 bases, and 8 bases stayed unmatched. Germline V lookup: CDR1 SGHRS, CDR2 YFSETQ. This CDR3 has 18 amino acids. CDR3 protein: CASSLMTSGSSSTDTQYF. For the CDR3, the DNA is TGCGCCAGCAGCTTGATGACTAGCGGGTCTTCTAGCACAGATACGCAGTATTTT.